Included here is one T cell receptor (beta chain) sequence, with context. At one end the junction does not follow the germline gene, possibly because of a read error. This sample was taken from a study of CD8 T cells in ankylosing spondylitis. TCRdb ran MiXCR on the 5' RACE reads and lists one entry per CDR3 protein. The sample holds hundreds of thousands of distinct CDR3 sequences, roughly 32% seen once. The CDR3 runs to 14 residues. Germline loops: CDR1 MGHDK, CDR2 SYGVNS. The genes are TRBV25-1 and TRBJ2-7, with D possibly TRBD1 on 5 matching bases. This clonotype was obtained from a male donor with ankylosing spondylitis or in good health (not recorded which). The sequencing sample was made of blood, either unsorted or a sorted T cell fraction (not recorded which). This CDR3 reads CASSSPGYSSEQYF. The DNA of the CDR3 is TGTGCCAGCAGTAGTCCAGGGTACTCCTCCGAGCAGTACTTC.